Below, 31 T cell receptor beta chains from the same sample are listed, as sequenced in a study of blood T cell repertoires in COVID-19. TCRdb keeps only in-frame clones here, not all; method: immunoSEQ multiplex PCR. The repertoire holds about 190,000 clones, with about 81% as singletons. The material sequenced was PBMCs or T cells enriched from blood (not recorded which). The source of these receptors is a woman aged 25 to 45 who had recovered from COVID-19.

The chain combines TRBV24-1 with TRBJ2-1; TRBD1 agrees at 11 bases. This CDR3 has 15 residues. Germline-derived CDR1 and CDR2 are KGHDR and SFDVKD. Losses at the gene ends were 6 bases for V and 8 bases for J; bases not matched to a gene: 8. The CDR3 spells CATSRGQGVDDEQFF. In nucleotides, the CDR3 is TGTGCCACCAGTCGGGGACAGGGGGTAGACGATGAGCAGTTCTTC.

The J gene is TRBJ2-7, the V gene TRBV6-5; D gene unclear. V gave up 2 bases and J gave up 7 bases, with 12 bases separating them. CDR3 length: 13 amino acids. Germline V gene data show CDR1 as MNHEY and CDR2 as SVGAGI. The DNA for the CDR3 is TGTGCCAGCAGTTACATCCGGGTCGGGGAGCAGTACGTC. Protein sequence: CASSYIRVGEQYV.

This clone occurred a few times. The DNA of the CDR3 is TGTGCCAGCAGCCCGGGACACATGAACACTGAAGCTTTCTTT. As protein: CASSPGHMNTEAFF. This rearrangement joins TRBV4-2 to TRBJ1-1; TRBD1 might be the D (6 bases). The V gene's germline CDR1 is LGHNA and CDR2 YNFKEQ. The CDR3 spans 14 residues. Trimming removed 4 bases from V and 0 bases from J, with 9 bases in between.

This chain links TRBV27 with TRBJ1-6, with a tentative D call TRBD1 (5 bases). V was shortened by 6 bases and J by 6 bases, with 15 bases between the two germline ends. The CDR3 has 15 residues. Germline loops: CDR1 MNHEY, CDR2 SMNVEV (reference sequence). DNA of the CDR3: TGTGCCAGCAGGGACGGGTCGGGGGGTAATTCACCCCTCCACTTT. Protein sequence: CASRDGSGGNSPLHF.

The chain joins TRBV10-3 to TRBJ1-5, with D unresolved. V shed 0 bases and J shed 1 base, with 7 bases lying between them. This CDR3 spans 15 amino acids. Germline values: CDR1 ENHRY, CDR2 SYGVKD. The CDR3 DNA is TGTGCCATCAGTGAGTCCTGGGCCAGCAATCAGCCCCAGCATTTT. Encoded protein: CAISESWASNQPQHF.

This clone has a single count. This sequence joins TRBV5-1 and TRBJ2-1, with 11 bases lining up with TRBD2. This CDR3 has 15 residues. V lost 1 base to trimming and J lost 9 bases; unmatched junction nucleotides: 6. Per germline, CDR1 SGHRS and CDR2 YFSETQ. CDR3 amino acids: CASSLTSGSSGEQFF. The CDR3, as DNA: TGCGCCAGCAGCTTGACTAGCGGGAGTTCGGGTGAGCAGTTCTTC. Full variable domain (remainder filled in from reference TRBV5-1 and TRBJ2-1): KAGVTQTPRYLIKTRGQQVTLSCSPISGHRSVSWYQQTPGQGLQFLFEYFSETQRNKGNFPGRFSGRQFSNSRSEMNVSTLELGDSALYLCASSLTSGSSGEQFFGPGTRLTVL.

The chain carries TRBV19 and TRBJ1-1; D may be TRBD1 (6 bases). Trimming removed 4 bases from V and 0 bases from J, with 9 bases in between. CDR3 size: 14 residues. CDR1 is LNHDA and CDR2 is SQIVND in the germline V gene (reference sequence). As DNA, the CDR3 is TGTGCCAGTAGTACCGGACAGTTGAACACTGAAGCTTTCTTT. Translation gives CASSTGQLNTEAFF.

This clone was recorded once. This rearrangement joins TRBV18 to TRBJ1-2; TRBD1 aligns across 7 bases. Germline V CDR1 and CDR2: KGHSH, LQKENI. After removal of 6 bases from V and 4 bases from J, the junction contained 11 bases not matched to a gene. The CDR3 has 15 residues. The CDR3 protein is CASSPGQAVGYGYTF. CDR3 sequence (DNA): TGTGCCAGCTCCCCCGGACAGGCTGTGGGCTATGGCTACACCTTC.

The chain's CDR3 is CASSLLGTDTQYF. The CDR3 nucleotides are TGTGCCAGCAGCTTACTAGGCACAGATACGCAGTATTTT. The V call is TRBV11-2, the J call TRBJ2-3; D is unclear. CDR3 length equals 13 residues. Germline V gives CDR1 SGHAT, CDR2 FQNNGV. V was shortened by 2 bases and J by 1 base, with 4 bases between the two germline ends.

The rearrangement joins TRBV28 to TRBJ2-1; 7 positions agree with TRBD2. The CDR3 sequence is 14 residues long. The J segment lost 6 bases and the V segment lost 8 bases, leaving 10 bases of the junction unmatched. Per germline, CDR1 MDHEN and CDR2 SYDVKM. CDR3: CASLRRLAPNEQFF. CDR3 nucleotide sequence: TGTGCCAGCCTCCGGAGACTAGCCCCCAATGAGCAGTTCTTC.

The rearrangement uses TRBV21-1 and TRBJ2-2; the table names TRBD2, a call not compared with the DNA. TRBV21-1 is classified as a pseudogene. The CDR3 covers 14 residues. CDR3 amino acids: CATPAGGALGELFF. The CDR3 bases are TGTGCCACCCCTGCCGGGGGGGCGCTCGGGGAGCTGTTTTTT.

The CDR3 here is CASSDRYSPLHF. CDR3 DNA sequence: TGTGCCAGCAGCGACAGATACTCACCCCTCCACTTT. This chain links TRBV12-3 or TRBV12-4 with TRBJ1-6; possible D gene TRBD1, 5 bases. The CDR3 is 12 residues long. V was clipped by 6 bases and J by 10 bases, with 10 bases between them.

The chain combines TRBV5-1 with TRBJ1-4, with 9 positions matching TRBD1. The CDR3 is 17 residues long. Germline V gene sequence: CDR1 SGHRS, CDR2 YFSETQ. The V gene end was trimmed by 0 bases and the J gene end by 3 bases; junction bases not matched to a gene: 6. CDR3 nucleotides: TGCGCCAGCAGCTTGGAACAGGGGGCGTTTTCTAATGAAAAACTGTTTTTT. Its protein product is CASSLEQGAFSNEKLFF.

The chain recombines TRBV9 with TRBJ2-3; D ambiguous. The germline V and J ends were trimmed by 4 bases and 1 base, with 19 bases remaining between them. Germline V CDR1 and CDR2: SGDLS, YYNGEE. This CDR3 has 17 residues. CDR3 coding DNA: TGTGCCAGCAGCCCAGAGGAGCGCCGACTGGGCACAGATACGCAGTATTTT. It is translated as CASSPEERRLGTDTQYF.

The chain uses TRBV5-1 and TRBJ2-3; D remains ambiguous. From germline, CDR1 is SGHRS and CDR2 YFSETQ. V was pared by 7 bases and J by 2 bases, with 8 bases between. This CDR3 comprises 12 residues. CDR3 sequence (DNA): TGCGCCAGCCAACAGAACACAGATACGCAGTATTTT. Its translation: CASQQNTDTQYF.

The chain employs TRBV19 and TRBJ2-1; D perhaps matches TRBD2 (6 bases). Trimming took off 1 base at V and 8 bases at J, with 12 bases between the two ends. Germline V gene data show CDR1 as LNHDA and CDR2 as SQIVND (reference sequence). This CDR3 region has 14 residues. The CDR3 DNA is TGTGCCAGTAGTATAGGGTGGAGGGCGGATGAGCAGTTCTTC. Encoded protein: CASSIGWRADEQFF.

The count of this clone is one. One junction end disagrees with the germline gene, perhaps due to a read error. The chain is built from TRBV7-7 and TRBJ2-1, with D perhaps TRBD1 or TRBD2 (5 bases each). The V gene's germline CDR1 is SSHAT and CDR2 FNYEAQ (reference sequence). The CDR3 loop spans 15 amino acids. CDR3 in amino acids: CASSLGVARVNEQFF. CDR3 bases: TGTGCTAGCAGCTTAGGGGTAGCGCGGGTTAATGAGCAGTTCTTC.

The V gene is TRBV28, the J gene TRBJ1-2, with D tentatively TRBD1 (6 bases). V lost 4 bases, J lost 3 bases, and 15 bases lay in between. Germline V lookup: CDR1 MDHEN, CDR2 SYDVKM. This CDR3 is built from 15 residues. The CDR3 spells CASSSYSGTHYGYTF. CDR3 DNA sequence: TGTGCCAGCAGTTCTTATTCCGGGACACACTATGGCTACACCTTC.

The chain links TRBV10-3 to TRBJ2-2, with D perhaps matching TRBD2 (6 bases). Germline-derived CDR1 and CDR2 are ENHRY and SYGVKD. The V end was cut by 4 bases, the J end by 3 bases, with 15 bases between. The CDR3 has 16 residues. CDR3 sequence (DNA): TGTGCCATCAGTGCAGGGACTTTTCGGGACACCGGGGAGCTGTTTTTT. It specifies CAISAGTFRDTGELFF.

A few counts support this clone. The chain combines TRBV7-9 with TRBJ2-1, with D perhaps TRBD1 (6 bases). Germline values: CDR1 SEHNR, CDR2 FQNEAQ (reference sequence). The CDR3 has 15 amino acids. The germline V and J ends were trimmed by 5 bases and 7 bases, with 18 bases remaining between them. The CDR3 sequence: CASSPPPRQGNEQFF. CDR3 nucleotides: TGTGCCAGCAGCCCACCCCCCCGGCAGGGGAATGAGCAGTTCTTC.

The chain is built from TRBV30 and TRBJ2-5; 7 positions match TRBD1. V lost 3 bases and J lost 4; bases outside the gene matches: 8. This CDR3 spans 14 amino acids. The germline V gene encodes CDR1 GTSNPN and CDR2 SVGIG (reference sequence). The DNA of the CDR3 is TGTGCCTGGAGGACAGGGATCCAACGAGAGACCCAGTACTTC. This sequence encodes CAWRTGIQRETQYF.

This chain uses TRBV3-1 (or the pseudogene TRBV3-2) with TRBJ2-1, with TRBD2 identical over 14 bases. There are 16 residues in the CDR3. Trimming at V came to 1 base and at J to 6 bases, leaving 2 bases not matched to a gene. Germline CDR1 and CDR2: LGHDT and YNNKEL (reference sequence). This CDR3 reads CASSQGLAGGGNEQFF. CDR3 nucleotide sequence: TGTGCCAGCAGCCAAGGACTAGCGGGGGGGGGCAATGAGCAGTTCTTC.

V usage is TRBV5-1 and J usage is TRBJ2-5; 9 bases align to TRBD1. The trim removed 3 bases at V and 2 bases at J, leaving 8 bases unmatched. From germline, CDR1 is SGHRS and CDR2 YFSETQ. The CDR3 runs 16 residues. The CDR3 is CASSSRQGVYQETQYF. In DNA form, the CDR3 reads TGCGCCAGCAGCTCAAGACAGGGGGTATATCAAGAGACCCAGTACTTC.

This clone appeared a single time. The chain is built from TRBV18 and TRBJ1-2; 8 nucleotides agree with TRBD1. Trimming took 6 bases from V and 4 from J; bases not matched to a gene: 7. Per germline, CDR1 KGHSH and CDR2 LQKENI. The CDR3 totals 14 residues. Written as DNA, the CDR3 is TGTGCCAGCTCGCCGGACAGGGAACTCTATGGCTACACCTTC. It encodes CASSPDRELYGYTF. Full variable domain (outside the CDR3, taken from reference TRBV18 and TRBJ1-2): NAGVMQNPRHLVRRRGQEARLRCSPMKGHSHVYWYRQLPEEGLKFMVYLQKENIIDESGMPKERFSAEFPKEGPSILRIQQVVRGDSAAYFCASSPDRELYGYTFGSGTRLTVV.

The sample holds many counts of this clone. The chain is built from TRBV2 and TRBJ1-4; 9 positions agree with TRBD1. With V trimmed by 8 bases and J by 8 bases, 6 bases remained unmatched. Germline V gene data show CDR1 as SNHLY and CDR2 as FYNNEI. CDR3 length: 13 residues. CDR3 protein: CASGRDRVEKLFF. The CDR3 nucleotides are TGTGCCAGCGGTCGGGACAGGGTCGAAAAACTGTTTTTT.

This clone was seen once. The chain is built from TRBV1 and TRBJ2-1; the tabulated D call, TRBD2, remains unverified against the DNA. TRBV1 is recorded as a pseudogene. The CDR3 is 14 amino acids. The CDR3 spells CTSSNGATNNEQFF. CDR3 bases: TGCACCAGCAGCAACGGAGCAACAAACAATGAGCAGTTCTTC.

This chain uses TRBV5-6 with TRBJ1-2; D perhaps matches TRBD1 (6 bases). Trimming stripped 5 bases from V and 4 bases from J, with 15 bases between. The V gene's germline CDR1 is SGHDT and CDR2 YYEEEE. The CDR3 has 14 residues. CDR3 protein: CASRVTGAVYGYTF. DNA for the CDR3: TGTGCCAGCAGAGTGACAGGTGCCGTCTATGGCTACACCTTC.

This clone was counted a few times. The chain joins TRBV29-1 to TRBJ2-1; 9 nucleotides agree with TRBD2. Germline V gene lookup returns CDR1 SQVTM and CDR2 ANQGSEA. The CDR3 totals 13 residues. Trimming took 4 bases from V and 4 from J; bases not matched to a gene: 2. The CDR3 loop reads CSVASGGYNEQFF. CDR3 coding DNA: TGCAGCGTTGCCAGCGGGGGGTACAATGAGCAGTTCTTC.

V usage is TRBV7-8 and J usage is TRBJ1-2, with 10 positions matching TRBD1. The CDR3 runs to 13 residues. The germline gives CDR1 SGHVS, CDR2 FQNEAQ. V shed 5 bases, J shed 8 bases, and the junction held 5 bases outside the gene matches. The CDR3 sequence is CASSRGQGRGYTF. Here the CDR3 DNA reads TGTGCCAGCAGCCGGGGACAGGGGCGCGGCTACACCTTC. The complete variable domain, with remaining parts taken from reference TRBV7-8 and TRBJ1-2, reads GAGVSQSPRYKVAKRGQDVALRCDPISGHVSLFWYQQALGQGPEFLTYFQNEAQLDKSGLPSDRFFAERPEGSVSTLKIQRTQQEDSAVYLCASSRGQGRGYTFGSGTRLTVV.

V gene TRBV5-1 combines with J gene TRBJ2-3, with 7 bases identical to TRBD1. V trimming: 2 bases; J trimming: 2 bases; junction bases outside the gene matches: 5. The CDR3 consists of 15 residues. The germline V gene has CDR1 SGHRS and CDR2 YFSETQ. The CDR3 region is CASSFQGDPTDTQYF. DNA of the CDR3: TGCGCCAGCAGCTTCCAGGGGGATCCCACAGATACGCAGTATTTT.

The rearrangement joins TRBV6-5 to TRBJ2-1, with no clear D. Trimming took 8 bases from V and 0 from J, leaving 8 bases between them. Per germline, CDR1 MNHEY and CDR2 SVGAGI. The CDR3 runs to 13 residues. CDR3 bases: TGTGCCAGCGGGTGGAGCTCCTACAATGAGCAGTTCTTC. Translation: CASGWSSYNEQFF.